Below are 13 T cell receptor beta chains sequenced from a single sample in a study of vaccination and CD4 T cells after COVID-19. At the Johns Hopkins FTIC core, DNA taken from cultured CD4+ T cells was sequenced by way of the Oncomine TCR Beta short-read assay. MiXCR was run by TCRdb on the PCR reads, yielding one entry per CDR3 protein. The table shows about 20,000 distinct CDR3 sequences, with approximately 48% occurring only once. Specified treatment: roughly 10-day PBMC culture with coronavirus spike peptide pools or control peptides (ViraFEST assay). These TCRs are of unknown antigen specificity. Sequencing used CD4+ T cells from blood, cultured in vitro. The receptors derive from a human donor who had recovered from COVID-19.

This rearrangement joins TRBV25-1 to TRBJ2-3; TRBD2 matches 7 bases. Per the germline V gene, CDR1 is MGHDK and CDR2 is SYGVNS. J lost 2 bases, V lost 8 bases, and 7 bases had no gene match. The CDR3 loop spans 14 amino acids. The CDR3 DNA sequence: TGTGCCAGCGGGCGGGGGTCTGACACAGATACGCAGTATTTT. As protein: CASGRGSDTDTQYF. Full variable domain (outside the CDR3, taken from reference TRBV25-1 and TRBJ2-3): EADIYQTPRYLVIGTGKKITLECSQTMGHDKMYWYQQDPGMELHLIHYSYGVNSTEKGDLSSESTVSRIRTEHFPLTLESARPSHTSQYLCASGRGSDTDTQYFGPGTRLTVL.

This clonotype was counted only a few times. The chain combines TRBV7-3 with TRBJ1-2, with D unresolved. The CDR3 length is 15 residues. Per the germline V gene, CDR1 is SGHTA and CDR2 is FQGTGA. V was cut by 5 bases and J by 0 bases, with 13 bases left in between. The CDR3 reads CASSPGGSANYGYTF. The CDR3 DNA reads TGTGCCAGCAGCCCCGGCGGGAGCGCTAACTATGGCTACACCTTC. The whole variable domain, filled in from reference TRBV7-3 and TRBJ1-2, reads GAGVSQTPSNKVTEKGKYVELRCDPISGHTALYWYRQSLGQGPEFLIYFQGTGAADDSGLPNDRFFAVRPEGSVSTLKIQRTERGDSAVYLCASSPGGSANYGYTFGSGTRLTVV.

This chain uses TRBV7-9 with TRBJ1-5; possible D gene TRBD1, 5 bases. This CDR3 contains 17 residues. The germline CDR1 and CDR2 sequences are SEHNR and FQNEAQ (reference sequence). V was cut by 0 bases and J by 0 bases, with 12 bases left in between. The CDR3 is CASSLATDRYSNQPQHF. CDR3 sequence (DNA): TGTGCCAGCAGCTTAGCGACCGACAGATATAGCAATCAGCCCCAGCATTTT.

This sequence joins TRBV18 and TRBJ2-3; D not resolved. V lost 2 bases and J 4 bases, leaving 10 bases between the germline ends. The CDR3 is 14 residues long. Germline V lookup: CDR1 KGHSH, CDR2 LQKENI. The chain's CDR3 is CASSPYTRPDTQYF. The CDR3 DNA sequence: TGTGCCAGCTCACCATACACGCGGCCAGATACGCAGTATTTT.

The chain combines TRBV20-1 with TRBJ2-1, with 7 bases aligning to TRBD2. V shed 2 bases and J 3 bases; nucleotides not matched to a gene: 4. CDR1 and CDR2 (germline): DFQATT, SNEGSKA (reference sequence). The CDR3 sequence is 14 residues long. The CDR3 coding sequence is TGCAGTGCTAGAAGCGGGAAAAGCTACAATGAGCAGTTCTTC. It yields the protein CSARSGKSYNEQFF.

The chain joins TRBV19 to TRBJ2-4; D gene unclear. Per the germline V gene, CDR1 is LNHDA and CDR2 is SQIVND (reference sequence). The CDR3 has 16 amino acids. V was shortened by 2 bases and J by 0 bases, with 11 bases between the two germline ends. The CDR3 DNA reads TGTGCCAGTAGTATATGGAGTGCGCCAGCCAAAAACATTCAGTACTTC. The encoded protein is CASSIWSAPAKNIQYF.

The gene calls are TRBV7-3 and TRBJ1-2, with 8 bases lining up with TRBD1. Germline V lookup: CDR1 SGHTA, CDR2 FQGTGA. The CDR3 has 15 residues. Losses at the gene ends were 5 bases for V and 6 bases for J; bases not matched to a gene: 11. The CDR3 nucleotides are TGTGCCAGCAGCCCATTGGGGGGACAGGTAGATGGCTACACCTTC. As protein: CASSPLGGQVDGYTF.

The genes are TRBV11-3 and TRBJ1-2, with D perhaps TRBD1 (5 bases). The V end lost 1 base, the J end lost 4 bases, and 13 bases lay between the germline ends. Germline V CDR1 and CDR2: SGHNT, YENEEA. This CDR3 is built from 15 residues. CDR3 amino acids: CASSLAGGVGYGYTF. The CDR3 nucleotides are TGTGCCAGCAGCTTAGCTGGAGGGGTAGGCTATGGCTACACCTTC.

This chain links TRBV25-1 with TRBJ2-2, with D perhaps being TRBD1 or TRBD2 (6 bases each). The CDR3 consists of 16 residues. Germline V lookup: CDR1 MGHDK, CDR2 SYGVNS. Deletions cut 6 bases from V and 4 bases from J, with 18 bases between. CDR3 coding DNA: TGTGCCAGCAGAGGTACAGGGAGGCGGGCCACCGGGGAGCTGTTTTTT. Residues: CASRGTGRRATGELFF.

This clonotype has a single count. The chain employs TRBV12-3 or TRBV12-4 and TRBJ1-2, with D hard to call. The CDR3 totals 14 residues. The V end lost 6 bases, the J end lost 8 bases, and 19 bases lay between the germline ends. In DNA, the CDR3 is TGTGCCAGCAGCTTAAATGGGGATTGGAGAGGCTACACCTTC. It translates to CASSLNGDWRGYTF.

The chain employs TRBV28 and TRBJ2-7, with D perhaps TRBD1 (6 bases). Germline-derived CDR1 and CDR2 are MDHEN and SYDVKM. The CDR3 has 11 amino acids. V was trimmed by 7 bases and J by 6 bases, leaving 10 bases between them. CDR3 loop: CASNFRGEQYF. CDR3 in DNA: TGTGCCAGCAACTTCAGGGGCGAGCAGTACTTC.

The chain has TRBV4-1 and TRBJ2-1; D is unresolved. V lost 0 bases, J lost 6 bases, and 3 bases lay in between. CDR1 MGHRA and CDR2 YSYEKL come from the germline V gene. This CDR3 has 12 residues. Here the CDR3 reads CASSQEGNEQFF. The CDR3, as DNA: TGCGCCAGCAGCCAAGAGGGCAATGAGCAGTTCTTC.

This chain joins TRBV6-1 and TRBJ1-6; D perhaps matches TRBD1 (6 bases). Trimming removed 5 bases from V and 2 bases from J, with 13 bases in between. Germline values: CDR1 MNHNS, CDR2 SASEGT. CDR3 length: 16 amino acids. The CDR3 protein is CASSKAGVPYNSPLHF. The CDR3 DNA reads TGTGCCAGCAGTAAGGCAGGGGTCCCCTATAATTCACCCCTCCACTTT.